These T cell receptor beta chains were read from a single sample in a study of radiation and T cells in renal cell carcinoma. The method was immunoSEQ multiplex PCR; TCRdb's version includes in-frame clones alone and lacks a portion of them. Among approximately 85,000 clones listed, nearly 90% were seen once. The sample in question was blood, obtained from a patient whose treatment included radiotherapy and nephrectomy. The receptors shown here come from a woman between 65 and 79 years old with renal cell carcinoma. Each CDR3 is given with its conserved first and last residue. A D gene is named only where the DNA matches it firmly. Rows give clone size only sometimes, using once, few, many, or a class for an expanded clone.

>.|TRBV4-2|TRBJ2-1|TRBD1
TGTGCCAGCAGCCCACGGACAGGGAGTGCCGCTGGGGTTGAGCAGTTCTTC
CASSPRTGSAAGVEQFF
>.|TRBV18|TRBJ1-4|TRBD1
TGTGCCAGCTCACCCGTGACAGGGGGGACTGAAAAACTGTTTTTT
CASSPVTGGTEKLFF
>.|TRBV6-5|TRBJ1-5|TRBD1
TGTGCCAGCAGTCAAGGGGGCTCTAGCAATCAGCCCCAGCATTTT
CASSQGGSSNQPQHF
>.|TRBV6-5|TRBJ1-6|TRBD1
TGTGCCAGCAGCCTGGGACAGGGTTACCGTTCACCCCTCCACTTT
CASSLGQGYRSPLHF
>.|TRBV10-3|TRBJ2-1|TRBD2
TGTGCACTTCGCGATCCCAATAGCGGGGGGGCCAAGAAAGATGAGCAGTTCTTC
CALRDPNSGGAKKDEQFF
>.|TRBV19|TRBJ2-5|TRBD2
TGTGCCAGTAGTCTGGCGGGGGGGCCGAGTTACCAAGAGACCCAGTACTTC
CASSLAGGPSYQETQYF
>.|TRBV4-1|TRBJ1-2|TRBD1
TGCGCCAGCAGCCAGGAGGGACAGAACTATGGCTACACCTTC
CASSQEGQNYGYTF
>.|TRBV6-1|TRBJ2-2|.
TGTGCCAGCAAACGGTTAGCCGGCGCCGGGGAGCTGTTTTTT
CASKRLAGAGELFF
>.|TRBV6-6|TRBJ2-1|.
TGTGCCAGCGGGATCTCCTACAATGAGCAGTTCTTC
CASGISYNEQFF
>.|TRBV4-3|TRBJ2-7|.
TGCGCCAGCAGCCAAGATCGGGGGATCAGCTACGAGCAGTACTTC
CASSQDRGISYEQYF
>.|TRBV29-1|TRBJ2-7|TRBD1
TGCAGCGTCGACCACAGGGGGCGACGCGAGCAGTACTTC
CSVDHRGRREQYF
>.|TRBV21-1|TRBJ1-1|.
TGTGCCAGCAGCAAAGAAAATTGGGACAGGGAGGTGAACACTGAAGCTTTCTTT
CASSKENWDREVNTEAFF
>.|TRBV5-1|TRBJ1-1|.
TGCGCCAGCAGCTTGGTATTAACGGAAGCTTTCTTT
CASSLVLTEAFF
>.|TRBV2|TRBJ1-2|TRBD1
TGTGCCAGCAGTGAAAGCGACAGGGGAAGAGGCTACACCTTC
CASSESDRGRGYTF
>.|TRBV7-3|TRBJ2-1|TRBD2
TGTGCCAGCAGCGCTAATGGACTAGCCAAGCAGTTCTTC
CASSANGLAKQFF
>.|TRBV6-5|TRBJ2-7|.
TGTGCCAGCAGTTACATGGGCAGGGGCTACGAGCAGTACTTC
CASSYMGRGYEQYF
>few|TRBV27|TRBJ1-1|.
TGTGCCAGCAGTATGACTCCCGGCCCTGGGACTGAAGCTTTCTTT
CASSMTPGPGTEAFF
>.|TRBV28|TRBJ2-2|.
TGTGCCAGCAGTGTTTACACCGGGGAGCTGTTTTTT
CASSVYTGELFF
>.|TRBV28|TRBJ2-7|TRBD1
TGTGCCAGCAGCGAAAGACAGGGGGCGGGCGAGCAGTACTTC
CASSERQGAGEQYF
>.|TRBV19|TRBJ2-6|.
TGTGCCAGTAGTATTAGCGGCTCTGGGGCCAACGTCCTGACTTTC
CASSISGSGANVLTF
>.|TRBV28|TRBJ1-2|.
TGTGCCAGCAACTGGCCCGGGGCGGGGGCTGGCTACACCTTC
CASNWPGAGAGYTF
>.|TRBV29-1|TRBJ1-2|.
TGCAGCGTTGAGGCCAGGGACGGTAACTATGGCTACACCTTC
CSVEARDGNYGYTF
>.|TRBV4-1|TRBJ2-3|.
TGCGCCAGCAGCCAAGATCACGTAAAGCCCAGCACAGATACGCAGTATTTT
CASSQDHVKPSTDTQYF
>.|TRBV7-2|TRBJ1-4|.
TGTGCCAGCAGCTTAGAAAGGGTACGGGAGGAAAAACTGTTTTTT
CASSLERVREEKLFF
>.|TRBV29-1|TRBJ1-3|.
TGCAGCGTTGAAGAGCGGGTAGGGGGAAACACCATATATTTT
CSVEERVGGNTIYF
>.|TRBV9|TRBJ2-3|TRBD2
TGTGCCAGCAGCGTAGGTATTGCGGGGGGGCTTGGCACAGATACGCAGTATTTT
CASSVGIAGGLGTDTQYF
>.|TRBV4-1|TRBJ2-1|.
TGCGCCAGCAGCCAAGAAGGGACCAGGGAGCAGTTCTTC
CASSQEGTREQFF
>.|TRBV6-1|TRBJ2-2|TRBD1
TGTGCCAGCAGTCCGACAGGGGGGAACGGGGAGCTGTTTTTT
CASSPTGGNGELFF
>.|TRBV5-1|TRBJ1-1|TRBD1
TGCGCCAGCAGCTTGGCCGGCAGGGGGTCCGGGACTGAAGCTTTCTTT
CASSLAGRGSGTEAFF
>.|TRBV6-5|TRBJ2-3|TRBD1
TGTGCCAGCACTAGGGACAGGGGGCGAGATACGCAGTATTTT
CASTRDRGRDTQYF
>.|TRBV15|TRBJ1-4|.
TGTGCCACCAGCCGGACACCCGGGCAAGCTAATGAAAAACTGTTTTTT
CATSRTPGQANEKLFF
>.|TRBV18|TRBJ2-5|TRBD1
TGTGCCAGCTCACCAGACCTGACAGGGGGCGGGGAGACCCAGTACTTC
CASSPDLTGGGETQYF
>.|TRBV7-2|TRBJ2-7|.
TGTGCCAGCAGCTCCACAGGGAGTAGCTCCTACGAGCAGTACTTC
CASSSTGSSSYEQYF
>.|TRBV18|TRBJ2-5|.
TGTGCCAGCTCACCAGAGGGGCGGGAGACCCAGTACTTC
CASSPEGRETQYF
>.|TRBV7-9|TRBJ1-6|.
TGTGCCAGCAGCCTTACTCAGGGAATGGGGAATTCACCCCTCCACTTT
CASSLTQGMGNSPLHF
>.|TRBV29-1|TRBJ1-2|TRBD1
TGCAGCGTAACAGGGGAGAGAGGCTACACCTTC
CSVTGERGYTF
>.|TRBV27|TRBJ2-2|TRBD1
TGTGCCAGCAGAAACCCGGGACAGGGGACGACCGGGGAGCTGTTTTTT
CASRNPGQGTTGELFF
>.|TRBV4-2|TRBJ1-4|.
TGTGCCAGCAGCCAAGTTCTAGGAAAGTCTAATGAAAAACTGTTTTTT
CASSQVLGKSNEKLFF
>.|TRBV2|TRBJ1-2|.
TGTGCCAGCAAGGAAGGGGCCCCCTATGGCTACACCTTC
CASKEGAPYGYTF
>.|TRBV9|TRBJ1-1|.
TGTGCCAGCAGCGCCCGGGGGAACACTGAAGCTTTCTTT
CASSARGNTEAFF
>.|TRBV14|TRBJ1-1|.
TGTGCCAGCAGCCAGTTTACAGGGATTGCTGGCACTGAAGCTTTCTTT
CASSQFTGIAGTEAFF
>.|TRBV5-6|TRBJ1-2|.
TGTGCCAGCAGCGTTACAGGGACTGGCTACACCTTC
CASSVTGTGYTF
>.|TRBV7-2|TRBJ1-2|.
TGTGCCAGCAGCTTAGGCTGGAGCGGCTATGGCTACACCTTC
CASSLGWSGYGYTF
>.|TRBV7-2|TRBJ1-2|.
TGTGCCAGCAGCTTAGATACTCGGCGAGGGTCGGGGGGCTACACCTTC
CASSLDTRRGSGGYTF
>.|TRBV6-1|TRBJ2-1|TRBD2
TGTGCCAGCAGTGCGGGACTAGCGGGGGGACTGTACAATGAGCAGTTCTTC
CASSAGLAGGLYNEQFF
>.|TRBV14|TRBJ1-1|TRBD1
TGTGCCAGCAGCCAACCGGGACAGGGGTTTAACACTGAAGCTTTCTTT
CASSQPGQGFNTEAFF
>.|TRBV5-1|TRBJ2-7|TRBD1
TGCGCCAGCAGCTTGCGGTCGGGACAGGGACTATACGAGCAGTACTTC
CASSLRSGQGLYEQYF
>once|TRBV5-1|TRBJ2-3|.
TGCGCCAGCAGCGCGGGACAGAACACAGATACGCAGTATTTT
CASSAGQNTDTQYF
>.|TRBV7-9|TRBJ1-2|.
TGTGCCAGCAGCTTGAACGGAGGGGACTATGGCTACACCTTC
CASSLNGGDYGYTF
>.|TRBV29-1|TRBJ2-2|.
TGCAGCGTTGACACCGGGAACACCGGGGAGCTGTTTTTT
CSVDTGNTGELFF
>.|TRBV7-8|TRBJ2-7|.
TGTGCCAGCGGGTATAAGTTACAGGGCCCCGAGCAGTACTTC
CASGYKLQGPEQYF
>.|TRBV5-4|TRBJ2-1|.
TGTGCCAGCAGCGGACCGGGAACTGTACAGAATGAGCAGTTCTTC
CASSGPGTVQNEQFF
>.|TRBV5-1|TRBJ1-5|.
TGCGCCAGCAGGGAGCAGCCCCAGCATTTT
CASREQPQHF
>.|TRBV5-1|TRBJ2-5|.
TGCGCCAGCACCCCGGGGGCGGATCAAGAGACCCAGTACTTC
CASTPGADQETQYF
>.|TRBV29-1|TRBJ2-7|TRBD1
TGCAGCGTTGTACAGGGGCCTTACTACGAGCAGTACTTC
CSVVQGPYYEQYF
>.|TRBV7-2|TRBJ2-1|TRBD2
TGTGCCAGCAGCTTAGCGTTCGGACTAGCGGGGGCCCCTAGCTCCTACAATGAGCAGTTCTTC
CASSLAFGLAGAPSSYNEQFF